The 15 T cell receptor beta chains below were found in one sample sequenced in a study of T cells in Graves' hyperthyroidism and ophthalmopathy. Amplification yielded TCR beta CDR3 regions, with RNA transcripts as the source. Carried out on the TCR CDR3, a first-round RT-PCR used the HTBI primer set. TCRdb re-called the multiplex PCR reads through MiXCR, storing one row per CDR3 protein. The sample holds around 300,000 distinct CDR3 sequences, roughly a fifth seen once. The material sequenced was blood. Receptors originate from a man aged 50 or older with Graves' ophthalmopathy.

The sample holds a few counts of this clonotype. The rearrangement links TRBV6-1 to TRBJ1-5; a possible D gene is TRBD1 (6 bases). The germline V and J ends were trimmed by 0 bases and 6 bases, with 12 bases remaining between them. Germline values: CDR1 MNHNS, CDR2 SASEGT. This CDR3 has 15 amino acids. The CDR3 DNA is TGTGCCAGCAGTGAAGCGTCGGGGGGCCGTCAGCCCCAGCATTTT. Amino acid sequence: CASSEASGGRQPQHF.

The gene calls are TRBV15 and TRBJ2-5, with TRBD2 matching 7 bases. Germline values: CDR1 LNHNV, CDR2 YYDKDF (reference sequence). The CDR3 runs 13 residues. J lost 4 bases, V lost 4 bases, and 3 bases had no gene match. The CDR3 bases are TGTGCCACCAGCAATATAGCGGGAGAGACCCAGTACTTC. It yields the protein CATSNIAGETQYF. The complete variable domain, with remaining parts taken from reference TRBV15 and TRBJ2-5, reads DAMVIQNPRYQVTQFGKPVTLSCSQTLNHNVMYWYQQKSSQAPKLLFHYYDKDFNNEADTPDNFQSRRPNTSFCFLDIRSPGLGDTAMYLCATSNIAGETQYFGPGTRLLVL.

This clonotype appeared a few times. A clone one base away is much larger, so this may be a read error. This chain joins TRBV6-2 or TRBV6-3 and TRBJ2-2; TRBD2 is a possible D gene (5 bases). This CDR3 is 14 amino acids long. Germline values: CDR1 MNHEY, CDR2 SVGEGT. This CDR3 is CASGASWNTRELFF. The CDR3 nucleotides are TGTGCCAGCGGCGCTAGCTGGAACACCAGGGAGCTGTTTTTT.

For this clonotype: This may stem from a read error, because a much larger clone lies one nucleotide away. The chain couples TRBV6-4 to TRBJ1-2; no reliable D call. Per germline, CDR1 MRHNA and CDR2 SNTAGT. CDR3 size: 16 residues. The CDR3 region has the DNA TGTGCCAGCAGTGAGGTCCTCGGTCGTACTAACTATAGCTACACCTTC. Translation gives CASSEVLGRTNYSYTF.

The DNA for the CDR3 is TGTGCCATCAGTGAGTCAAGGGGGGCTGGCCAGTACTTC. Translation: CAISESRGAGQYF. The chain couples TRBV10-3 to TRBJ2-5; D may correspond to TRBD1 or TRBD2 (6 bases each). In germline, CDR1 is ENHRY, CDR2 SYGVKD. The length of the CDR3 is 13 residues. Trimming removed 0 bases at V and 10 bases at J, with 12 bases between.

This clonotype was recorded at least ten times. The chain recombines TRBV11-2 with TRBJ2-2, with D uncertain. CDR3 length: 15 amino acids. Germline lookup yields CDR1 SGHAT and CDR2 FQNNGV. The V end lost 6 bases, the J end lost 4 bases, and 15 bases lay between the germline ends. The CDR3 here is CASSTSLRTTGELFF. The CDR3 coding sequence is TGTGCCAGCAGTACCTCCCTTCGGACCACCGGGGAGCTGTTTTTT.

The chain employs TRBV2 and TRBJ1-2, with a possible D match to TRBD1 (5 bases). Trimming removed 4 bases from V and 1 base from J, with 13 bases in between. Germline V gene sequence: CDR1 SNHLY, CDR2 FYNNEI. This CDR3 comprises 15 residues. DNA for the CDR3: TGTGCCAGCAGTGCCCGGGGCCTCTTTAACTATGGCTACACCTTC. Translating gives CASSARGLFNYGYTF.

This clonotype was found a few times. Written as DNA, the CDR3 is TGTGCCAGCAGTAGAGGACTAGCGGGAATGGGGAACTACAATGAGCAGTTCTTC. This sequence encodes CASSRGLAGMGNYNEQFF. This rearrangement joins TRBV5-4 to TRBJ2-1, with 12 nucleotides matching TRBD2. CDR3 length equals 18 residues. Germline trimming cut 5 bases from V and 3 bases from J; bases unmatched to any gene: 12. Germline CDR1 is SGHNT and CDR2 is YYREEE (reference sequence).

A word on this clonotype: At one boundary the junction diverges from the germline segment, which might be a read error. This chain joins TRBV12-3 or TRBV12-4 and TRBJ1-5, with 7 bases that match TRBD1. CDR3 length: 15 residues. Written as DNA, the CDR3 is TGTGCCGGCAGTCGTAATACAGGGGTCAATCAGCCCCAGCATTTT. This sequence encodes CAGSRNTGVNQPQHF.

This clonotype was counted ten times or more. The rearrangement uses TRBV5-1 and TRBJ2-1; 7 bases map to TRBD2. Germline assignment: CDR1 SGHRS and CDR2 YFSETQ. The CDR3 is 15 amino acids. Trimming took 3 bases from V and 10 from J; bases not matched to a gene: 13. The CDR3 bases are TGCGCCAGCAGCTGGGCCGGGACTATGGATACAGAGCAGTTCTTC. Encoded protein: CASSWAGTMDTEQFF.

The sample holds many counts of this clonotype. The chain joins TRBV2 to TRBJ2-1, with D maybe TRBD2 (6 bases). The CDR3 runs 13 residues. Germline assignment: CDR1 SNHLY and CDR2 FYNNEI. V dropped 2 bases and J dropped 7 bases, with 9 bases sitting between them. The DNA for the CDR3 is TGTGCCAGCAGTGAACTGGGGGGAAATGAGCAGTTCTTC. Its translation is CASSELGGNEQFF.

This sequence joins TRBV24-1 and TRBJ2-2; 9 nucleotides agree with TRBD1. The V and J ends lost 4 bases and 5 bases, in that order; junction bases with no gene match: 7. This CDR3 is built from 16 residues. Germline V gene sequence: CDR1 KGHDR, CDR2 SFDVKD. The CDR3 nucleotides are TGTGCCACCAGTGACGCTACAGGGGGCAGGACCGGGGAGCTGTTTTTT. Residues: CATSDATGGRTGELFF.

This clonotype was seen repeatedly, ten times or more. The gene calls are TRBV20-1 and TRBJ2-7; D may be TRBD1 or TRBD2 (5 bases each). Trimming took off 3 bases at V and 2 bases at J, with 14 bases between the two ends. Germline loops: CDR1 DFQATT, CDR2 SNEGSKA (reference sequence). The CDR3 is 14 residues long. This CDR3 is CSARAGKGPYEQYF. CDR3 DNA: TGCAGTGCTAGGGCCGGGAAGGGGCCCTACGAGCAGTACTTC.

CDR3 in amino acids: CASSLTGQRSSGNTIYF. The CDR3 DNA reads as TGCGCCAGCAGCTTGACAGGACAGCGATCCTCTGGAAACACCATATATTTT. The chain has TRBV5-1 and TRBJ1-3, with a tentative D call TRBD1 (6 bases). V was clipped by 1 base and J by 0 bases, with 14 bases between them. Germline lookup yields CDR1 SGHRS and CDR2 YFSETQ. The CDR3 has 17 residues.

The rearrangement uses TRBV20-1 and TRBJ2-3; D unclear. Germline V lookup: CDR1 DFQATT, CDR2 SNEGSKA (reference sequence). V dropped 7 bases and J dropped 5 bases, with 7 bases sitting between them. The CDR3 consists of 10 residues. CDR3 in DNA: TGCAGTGTCGCCGGAGATACGCAGTATTTT. Encoded protein: CSVAGDTQYF.